These 9 T cell receptor beta chains came from one sample sequenced in a study of shared clonotypes between healthy human individuals. Method: immunoSEQ multiplex PCR; TCRdb's copy keeps in-frame clones and lacks some. The table shows some 510,000 clones, with approximately 85% occurring only once. The material sequenced was PBMCs. The receptors come from a woman in her thirties or forties in good health. Some clones in this sample may be carry-over from other donors' samples.

With regard to this clone: The sample carries other DNA sequences with the same CDR3. This rearrangement joins TRBV28 to TRBJ2-1; TRBD2 matches at 9 bases. J was trimmed by 4 bases and V by 3 bases; bases with no gene match: 7. CDR1 is MDHEN and CDR2 is SYDVKM in the germline V gene. This CDR3 has 16 amino acids. CDR3 in amino acids: CASSLSTSGSYNEQFF. DNA for the CDR3: TGTGCCAGCAGTTTGTCCACTAGCGGGTCTTACAATGAGCAGTTCTTC.

This chain links TRBV27 with TRBJ2-3; 8 nucleotides align to TRBD2. J lost 2 bases, V lost 1 base, and 8 bases had no gene match. Germline loops: CDR1 MNHEY, CDR2 SMNVEV (reference sequence). The CDR3 length is 17 residues. The chain's CDR3 is CASSLYLAGLVTDTQYF. DNA for the CDR3: TGTGCCAGCAGTTTATATTTAGCGGGACTCGTCACAGATACGCAGTATTTT.

The rearrangement joins TRBV15 to TRBJ2-1; 10 positions agree with TRBD1. The J segment lost 3 bases and the V segment lost 3 bases, leaving 5 bases of the junction unmatched. The CDR3 loop spans 16 amino acids. Germline loops: CDR1 LNHNV, CDR2 YYDKDF (reference sequence). This CDR3 is CATSRPGQGIYNEQFF. For the CDR3, the DNA is TGTGCCACCAGCAGGCCGGGACAGGGGATCTACAATGAGCAGTTCTTC.

The rearrangement joins TRBV2 to TRBJ2-5; D may be TRBD1 (8 bases). The CDR3 extends over 13 amino acids. Trimming removed 7 bases from V and 4 bases from J, with 13 bases in between. Per germline, CDR1 SNHLY and CDR2 FYNNEI. The CDR3 DNA sequence: TGTGCCAGCACCACAGGGGGGGGAGAGACCCAGTACTTC. The encoded protein is CASTTGGGETQYF.

The chain links TRBV19 to TRBJ2-5; 9 bases are a match to TRBD1. This CDR3 comprises 13 residues. Germline-derived CDR1 and CDR2 are LNHDA and SQIVND (reference sequence). Trimming cost V 5 bases and J 5 bases; bases outside gene matches: 3. CDR3 protein: CASSGDRAETQYF. CDR3 sequence (DNA): TGTGCCAGTAGTGGGGACAGGGCGGAGACCCAGTACTTC.

The chain combines TRBV6-1 with TRBJ2-4; TRBD2 might be the D (6 bases). CDR1 is MNHNS and CDR2 is SASEGT in the germline V gene. The CDR3 has 13 residues. Trimming pared 6 bases from V and 8 bases from J, leaving 14 bases between. Here the CDR3 DNA reads TGTGCCAGCAGGCGGGGAGGTCCTGACATTCAGTACTTC. This codes for CASRRGGPDIQYF.

The chain combines TRBV5-1 with TRBJ2-1; D not certain. The CDR3 contains 13 residues. Germline V gene data show CDR1 as SGHRS and CDR2 as YFSETQ. Trimming cost V 0 bases and J 7 bases, with 8 bases left between them. The CDR3 sequence: CASSLGFQNEQFF. The CDR3 DNA follows: TGCGCCAGCAGCTTGGGATTCCAAAATGAGCAGTTCTTC.

The chain couples TRBV11-3 to TRBJ2-7; no definite D call. This CDR3 region has 14 residues. Germline V gene data show CDR1 as SGHNT and CDR2 as YENEEA. V was clipped by 4 bases and J by 3 bases, with 13 bases between them. DNA for the CDR3: TGTGCCAGCAGCTCCGCCTTACAAGTCTACGAGCAGTACTTC. This codes for CASSSALQVYEQYF.

The chain has TRBV15 and TRBJ2-7, with D maybe TRBD2 (6 bases). The CDR3 covers 15 residues. Germline V lookup: CDR1 LNHNV, CDR2 YYDKDF (reference sequence). V lost 1 base, J lost 2 bases, and 12 bases lay in between. The CDR3 loop reads CATSRVLLATYEQYF. CDR3 in DNA: TGTGCCACCAGCAGAGTCCTACTAGCTACCTACGAGCAGTACTTC.